The rows below give T cell receptor beta chains drawn from one sample of a study of OX40 agonist ivuxolimab in advanced cancers. Assay used: immunoSEQ multiplex PCR; TCRdb lists only in-frame clones, some missing. The sample yields around 100,000 clones, roughly nine tenths seen once. Sequenced material: CD4+ or CD8+ T cells sorted from blood, taken in a trial of the OX40 agonist ivuxolimab. The receptor set was obtained from an adult with an advanced solid tumor such as melanoma, head and neck, liver or kidney cancer. Both conserved end residues are part of each CDR3. The D gene is left open where the match is weak. Clone size is not always given. Where it is, it says once, few, many or a class for expanded clones.

abundance	v_gene	d_gene	j_gene	CDR3nt	CDR3aa
NA	TRBV5-4	NA	TRBJ2-6	TGTGCCAGCAGCTGGAAACCTCTCTCTGGGGCCAACGTCCTGACTTTC	CASSWKPLSGANVLTF
once	TRBV7-8	NA	TRBJ1-4	TGTGCCAGCAGCCTCCGGGCCGCAACTAATGAAAAACTGTTTTTT	CASSLRAATNEKLFF
NA	TRBV11-1	NA	TRBJ1-1	TGTGCCAGCAGCCCAAGACAGAACCTGAACACTGAAGCTTTCTTT	CASSPRQNLNTEAFF
NA	TRBV14	NA	TRBJ1-1	TGTGCCAGCAGCCCTCTAAGGGGAGCGGTCACTGAAGCTTTCTTT	CASSPLRGAVTEAFF
NA	TRBV28	NA	TRBJ1-3	TGTGCCAGCAGCCCGAATTCCGGGCCAGGAAACACCATATATTTT	CASSPNSGPGNTIYF
NA	TRBV5-6	NA	TRBJ1-4	TGTGCCAGCACCTTTGGCCTCGGACAGATCCGGAATGAAAAACTGTTTTTT	CASTFGLGQIRNEKLFF
few	TRBV28	NA	TRBJ1-2	TGTGCCAGCAGCCTCCGGGACACGTATGGCTACACCTTC	CASSLRDTYGYTF
NA	TRBV7-3	TRBD1	TRBJ2-1	TGTGCCAGCAGCCCCGACAGGGATGTCGATGAGCAGTTCTTC	CASSPDRDVDEQFF
NA	TRBV2	NA	TRBJ2-1	TGTGCCACCAAGAGAAATAATGGTAATGAGCAGTTCTTC	CATKRNNGNEQFF
once	TRBV27	NA	TRBJ1-1	TGTGCCAGCAGTTTAAACAGGAACACTGAAGCTTTCTTT	CASSLNRNTEAFF
NA	TRBV5-4	NA	TRBJ2-2	TGTGCCAGCAGCTTGACAGGGCGAGATACCGGGGAGCTGTTTTTT	CASSLTGRDTGELFF
few	TRBV6-5	NA	TRBJ1-3	TGTGCCAGCAGTTACTCGTCGGGGAGGGCAGACACCATATATTTT	CASSYSSGRADTIYF
once	TRBV25-1	NA	TRBJ2-7	TGTGCCAGCAGTCAGGTAGGCTACGAGCAGTACTTC	CASSQVGYEQYF
NA	TRBV7-9	NA	TRBJ1-2	TGTGCCAGCAGCTTAGCTCCTTCAGATTCGGATGGCTACACCTTC	CASSLAPSDSDGYTF
once	TRBV19	TRBD1	TRBJ2-5	TGTGCCAGTAGCTACAGGGGATGGAGGGAGACCCAGTACTTC	CASSYRGWRETQYF
few	TRBV6-6	TRBD1	TRBJ1-2	TGTGCCAGCACCAAAATGGACAGGCTCTATGGCTACACCTTC	CASTKMDRLYGYTF
NA	TRBV5-4	NA	TRBJ2-7	TGTGCCAGCAGCTTGGAGAGAGCCTACGAGCAGTACTTC	CASSLERAYEQYF
NA	TRBV25-1	NA	TRBJ1-1	TGTGCCAGCAGTGCGAGGACGGGCAGGGGGAACACTGAAGCTTTCTTT	CASSARTGRGNTEAFF
NA	TRBV4-3	NA	TRBJ2-2	TGCGCCAGCAGCCGGGGAATTGGGAAGAACACCGGGGAGCTGTTTTTT	CASSRGIGKNTGELFF
NA	TRBV19	NA	TRBJ1-1	TGTGCCAGTAGTATTCGAGTAAACAGGGCGAACACTGAAGCTTTCTTT	CASSIRVNRANTEAFF
NA	TRBV30	TRBD2	TRBJ2-2	TGTGCCTGGAGTCGGGCGGGAGGGACCGGGGAGCTGTTTTTT	CAWSRAGGTGELFF
NA	TRBV6-6	NA	TRBJ2-1	TGTGCCAGCAGCCCCGGGACCCTGAACGGCAATGAGCAGTTCTTC	CASSPGTLNGNEQFF
NA	TRBV25-1	NA	TRBJ1-5	TGTGCCAGCAGTGATACGTATAGCAATCAGCCCCAGCATTTT	CASSDTYSNQPQHF
NA	TRBV5-5	NA	TRBJ1-5	TGTGCCAGCAGCCTCCCGGACGGCAATCAGCCCCAGCATTTT	CASSLPDGNQPQHF
NA	TRBV28	NA	TRBJ2-1	TGTGCCAGCAGTTCCGACAGAGCCTACAATGAGCAGTTCTTC	CASSSDRAYNEQFF
NA	TRBV18	TRBD1	TRBJ1-2	TGTGCCAGCTCCCCGACAGGGGGCGATGGCTACACCTTC	CASSPTGGDGYTF
NA	TRBV27	NA	TRBJ1-2	TGTGCCAGCAGTTACTTTTGGGAGGGGCAGGCGAGAAGTGGCTACACCTTC	CASSYFWEGQARSGYTF
NA	TRBV29-1	NA	TRBJ1-2	TGCAGCGTTGAACTGAAGGCGAACTATGGCTACACCTTC	CSVELKANYGYTF
NA	TRBV28	NA	TRBJ1-1	TGTGTCAGCAGTTTATACAACGCTGAAGCTTTCTTT	CVSSLYNAEAFF
few	TRBV6-1	NA	TRBJ1-2	TGTGCCAGCAGTGGTCAGGGAGTTGGGGGCTACACCTTC	CASSGQGVGGYTF
NA	TRBV5-1	NA	TRBJ1-1	TGCGCCAGCAGCTTGGCCCCGAACACTGAAGCTTTCTTT	CASSLAPNTEAFF
NA	TRBV7-2	NA	TRBJ2-7	TGTGCCAGCAGCTTATACGCAGAGCAGTACTTC	CASSLYAEQYF
NA	TRBV7-2	NA	TRBJ1-1	TGTGCCAGTTCAGTGGGGGGCACCACTGAAGCTTTCTTT	CASSVGGTTEAFF
once	TRBV2	TRBD1	TRBJ2-2	TGTGCCAGCAGTCGGGACAGGGGATCCGGGGAGCTGTTTTTT	CASSRDRGSGELFF
once	TRBV5-4	NA	TRBJ2-7	TGTGCCAGCAGCTTAAGGGGGGGCACTTACGAGCAGTACTTC	CASSLRGGTYEQYF
NA	TRBV19	NA	TRBJ2-1	TGTGCCAGTCAGGGGCGCCTCTTTGAGCAGTTCTTC	CASQGRLFEQFF
NA	TRBV10-3	NA	TRBJ2-5	TGTGCCATCAGTGAAGGTCCGCGGGAGACCCAGTACTTC	CAISEGPRETQYF
NA	TRBV7-3	NA	TRBJ1-1	TGTGCCAGCAGCTTCCCGGGGGGTACTGAAGCTTTCTTT	CASSFPGGTEAFF
NA	TRBV11-2	TRBD1	TRBJ1-1	TGTGCCAGCAGTTTTACCCGGACAGGGGGAACTGAAGCTTTCTTT	CASSFTRTGGTEAFF
few	TRBV18	NA	TRBJ2-7	TGTGCCAGCTCACCAGGAATTCAACGGGGCGAGCAGTACTTC	CASSPGIQRGEQYF
NA	TRBV28	TRBD1	TRBJ1-5	TGTGCCAGCGTAAGACAGGGGGCTTGGCGGCAGCCCCAGCATTTT	CASVRQGAWRQPQHF